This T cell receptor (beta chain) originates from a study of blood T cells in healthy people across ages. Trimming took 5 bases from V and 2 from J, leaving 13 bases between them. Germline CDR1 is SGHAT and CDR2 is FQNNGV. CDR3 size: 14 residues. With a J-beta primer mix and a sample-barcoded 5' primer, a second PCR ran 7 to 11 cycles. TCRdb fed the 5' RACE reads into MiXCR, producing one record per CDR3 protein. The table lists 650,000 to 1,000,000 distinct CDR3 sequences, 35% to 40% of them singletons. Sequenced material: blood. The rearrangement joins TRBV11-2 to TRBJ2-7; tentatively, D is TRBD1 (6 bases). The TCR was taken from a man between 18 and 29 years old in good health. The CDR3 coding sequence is TGTGCCAGCAGCGTGGGACACATGGCCTACGAGCAGTACTTC. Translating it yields CASSVGHMAYEQYF.